These T cell receptor beta chains were read from a single sample in a study of regulatory T cells in long-lasting Graves disease. MiXCR, run by TCRdb on the multiplex PCR reads, gives a single entry per CDR3 protein. The sample gives about 420,000 distinct CDR3 sequences, 15% to 20% of which show up once; 20% to 25% is in the top ten. The data were also submitted as part of a second study, on T cells in Graves' hyperthyroidism and ophthalmopathy.

The sequences come from peripheral blood mononuclear cells (PBMCs), collected at new diagnosis, from a patient treated with antithyroid drugs. Source of these receptors: a woman younger than 30 with Graves disease. Each CDR3 is given with its conserved first and last residue. The D gene is left open where the match is weak. Some rows have no size entry. The others give once, few or many, or a class for an expanded clone.

clone size: -; J gene: TRBJ2-7; D gene: -; V gene: TRBV14; CDR3 DNA: TGTGCCAGCAGCCAAGTGGGTAATTTCGGGCAGTACTTC; CDR3 protein: CASSQVGNFGQYF
clone size: -; J gene: TRBJ2-7; D gene: TRBD2; V gene: TRBV2; CDR3 DNA: TGTGCCAGCATCCAAGGGCTAGCGGCGGGTTACGAGCAGTACTTC; CDR3 protein: CASIQGLAAGYEQYF
clone size: many; J gene: TRBJ2-3; D gene: -; V gene: TRBV9; CDR3 DNA: TGTGCCAGCAGCGTAGTCGGATATGGAACAGATACGCAGTATTTT; CDR3 protein: CASSVVGYGTDTQYF
clone size: many; J gene: TRBJ2-5; D gene: -; V gene: TRBV12-3/TRBV12-4; CDR3 DNA: TGTGCCAGCAGTTTAGATAGCGCGAGAGAGACCCAGTACTTC; CDR3 protein: CASSLDSARETQYF
clone size: -; J gene: TRBJ2-2; D gene: TRBD2; V gene: TRBV20-1; CDR3 DNA: TGCAGTGCTGGACTAGCGGGAGGGGAGCTGTTTTTT; CDR3 protein: CSAGLAGGELFF
clone size: -; J gene: TRBJ2-3; D gene: -; V gene: TRBV9; CDR3 DNA: TGTGCCAGCAGCGATGGGACCACAGATACGCAGTATTTT; CDR3 protein: CASSDGTTDTQYF
clone size: few; J gene: TRBJ2-2; D gene: TRBD2; V gene: TRBV5-1; CDR3 DNA: TGCGCCAGCGCCGGGAGAGATAAAGCGGGAGTAGCCACCGGGGAGCTGTTTTTT; CDR3 protein: CASAGRDKAGVATGELFF
clone size: -; J gene: TRBJ2-2; D gene: TRBD2; V gene: TRBV5-6; CDR3 DNA: TGTGCCAGCAGTTCTAGCGGGAAAGACACCGGGGAGCTGTTTTTT; CDR3 protein: CASSSSGKDTGELFF
clone size: many; J gene: TRBJ2-7; D gene: TRBD2; V gene: TRBV27; CDR3 DNA: TGTGCCAGCGTCGGAGGGGACTACTACGAGCAGTACTTC; CDR3 protein: CASVGGDYYEQYF
clone size: many; J gene: TRBJ1-1; D gene: -; V gene: TRBV28; CDR3 DNA: TGTGCCAGCAGACCGGGCCCCCGAAGGCACACTGAAGCTTTCTTT; CDR3 protein: CASRPGPRRHTEAFF
clone size: few; J gene: TRBJ2-6; D gene: -; V gene: TRBV6-2/TRBV6-3; CDR3 DNA: TGTGCCAGCAGGATGGATGGGGCCAACGTCCTGACTTTC; CDR3 protein: CASRMDGANVLTF
clone size: -; J gene: TRBJ2-6; D gene: -; V gene: TRBV7-3; CDR3 DNA: TGTGCCAGCAGCTTAATCGGGTCATCCTCGACTGGGGCCAACGTCCTGACTTTC; CDR3 protein: CASSLIGSSSTGANVLTF
clone size: many; J gene: TRBJ1-2; D gene: -; V gene: TRBV28; CDR3 DNA: TGTGCCAGCAGTACCCACAGGGAGCGAGGCTACACCTTC; CDR3 protein: CASSTHRERGYTF
clone size: few; J gene: TRBJ2-2; D gene: -; V gene: TRBV7-2; CDR3 DNA: TGTGCCAGCAGCTTAGAAATGGCCGGGGAGCTGTTTTTT; CDR3 protein: CASSLEMAGELFF
clone size: many; J gene: TRBJ2-1; D gene: TRBD2; V gene: TRBV20-1; CDR3 DNA: TGCAGTGCCCAGTACCTAGCGGGGAACAATGAGCAGTTCTTC; CDR3 protein: CSAQYLAGNNEQFF
clone size: -; J gene: TRBJ2-3; D gene: TRBD2; V gene: TRBV6-2/TRBV6-3; CDR3 DNA: TGTGCCACCAGAGACACGACTAGCGGGAGTGCAGCAGATACGCAGTATTTT; CDR3 protein: CATRDTTSGSAADTQYF
clone size: many; J gene: TRBJ2-1; D gene: -; V gene: TRBV6-1; CDR3 DNA: TGTGCCAGCATTGGACAGAACCCCTCCTACAATGAGCAGTTCTTC; CDR3 protein: CASIGQNPSYNEQFF
clone size: -; J gene: TRBJ2-2; D gene: TRBD2; V gene: TRBV7-8; CDR3 DNA: TGTGCCAGCAGCTTTTCCAGCGGGAAGAACACCGGGGAGCTGTTTTTT; CDR3 protein: CASSFSSGKNTGELFF
clone size: few; J gene: TRBJ1-2; D gene: TRBD1; V gene: TRBV29-1; CDR3 DNA: TGCAGCGTTGAGGAACAGGGGGTTAGCTATGGCTACACCTTC; CDR3 protein: CSVEEQGVSYGYTF
clone size: few; J gene: TRBJ1-1; D gene: -; V gene: TRBV27; CDR3 DNA: TGTGCCAGCAGTTTACAAGGGTCGGGGGTTAGGAACACTGAAGCTTTCTTT; CDR3 protein: CASSLQGSGVRNTEAFF